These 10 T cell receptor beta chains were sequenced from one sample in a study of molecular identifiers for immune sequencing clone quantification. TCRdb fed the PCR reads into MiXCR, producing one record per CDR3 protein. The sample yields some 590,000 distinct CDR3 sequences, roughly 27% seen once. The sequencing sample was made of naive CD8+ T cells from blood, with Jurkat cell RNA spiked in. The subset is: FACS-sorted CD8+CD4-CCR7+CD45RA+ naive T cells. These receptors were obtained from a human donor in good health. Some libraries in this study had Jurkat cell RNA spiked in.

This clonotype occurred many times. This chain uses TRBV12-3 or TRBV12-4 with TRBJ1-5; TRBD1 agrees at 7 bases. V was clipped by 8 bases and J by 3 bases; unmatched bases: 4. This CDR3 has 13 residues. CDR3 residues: CASQGVVNQPQHF. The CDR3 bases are TGTGCCAGCCAGGGGGTCGTCAATCAGCCCCAGCATTTT.

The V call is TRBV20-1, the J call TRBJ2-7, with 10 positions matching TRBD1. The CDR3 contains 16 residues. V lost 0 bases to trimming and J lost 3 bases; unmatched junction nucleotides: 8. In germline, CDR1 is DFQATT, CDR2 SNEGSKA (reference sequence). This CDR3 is CSARDLPTGGDYEQYF. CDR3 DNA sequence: TGCAGTGCTAGAGATTTGCCGACAGGGGGCGACTACGAGCAGTACTTC.

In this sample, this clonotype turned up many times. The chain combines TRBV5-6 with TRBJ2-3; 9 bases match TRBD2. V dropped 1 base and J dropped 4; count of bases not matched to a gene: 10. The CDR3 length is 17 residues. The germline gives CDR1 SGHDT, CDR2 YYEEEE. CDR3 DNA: TGTGCCAGCAGCTTGCCCCCTGGCTTAGCGGGAGCAGATACGCAGTATTTT. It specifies CASSLPPGLAGADTQYF.

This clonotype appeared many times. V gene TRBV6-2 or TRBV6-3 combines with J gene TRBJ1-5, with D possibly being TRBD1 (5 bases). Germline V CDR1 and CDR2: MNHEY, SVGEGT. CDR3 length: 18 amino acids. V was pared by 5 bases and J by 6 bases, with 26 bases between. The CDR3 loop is CASSRRHNQGGRRQPQHF. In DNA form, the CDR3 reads TGTGCCAGCAGTCGGCGACACAATCAGGGAGGTCGGCGTCAGCCCCAGCATTTT.

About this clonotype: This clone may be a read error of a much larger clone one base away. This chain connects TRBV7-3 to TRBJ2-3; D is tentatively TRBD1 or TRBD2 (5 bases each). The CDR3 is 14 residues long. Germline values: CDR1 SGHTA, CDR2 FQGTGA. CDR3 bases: TGTGCCAGCAGCATGGGCGCGACTACAGGTACGCAGTATTTT. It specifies CASSMGATTGTQYF.

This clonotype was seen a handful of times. Here the CDR3 DNA reads TGTGCCACCAGTGATCCGGACAGGGGGCATGAGCAGTTCTTC. Its protein product is CATSDPDRGHEQFF. The chain links TRBV24-1 to TRBJ2-1, with TRBD1 identical over 11 bases. This CDR3 contains 14 residues. Germline V gene lookup returns CDR1 KGHDR and CDR2 SFDVKD. After removal of 3 bases from V and 8 bases from J, the junction contained 2 bases not matched to a gene.

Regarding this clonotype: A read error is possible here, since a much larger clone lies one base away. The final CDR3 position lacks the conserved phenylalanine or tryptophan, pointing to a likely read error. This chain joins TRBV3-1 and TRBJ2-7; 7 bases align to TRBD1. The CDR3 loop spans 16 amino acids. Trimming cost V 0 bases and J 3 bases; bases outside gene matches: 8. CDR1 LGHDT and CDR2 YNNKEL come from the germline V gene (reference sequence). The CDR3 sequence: CASSQEIGQARYEQYY. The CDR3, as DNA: TGTGCCAGCAGCCAAGAAATCGGACAGGCCCGCTACGAGCAGTACTAC.

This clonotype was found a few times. CDR3 region: CASSWGLNQETQYF. In DNA form, the CDR3 reads TGTGCCAGCAGCTGGGGACTGAACCAAGAGACCCAGTACTTC. The chain recombines TRBV7-7 with TRBJ2-5; TRBD2 is a possible D gene (6 bases). The V gene lost 4 bases and the J gene lost 0 bases, with 9 bases spanning the gap. Germline V CDR1 and CDR2: SSHAT, FNYEAQ (reference sequence). The CDR3 spans 14 residues.

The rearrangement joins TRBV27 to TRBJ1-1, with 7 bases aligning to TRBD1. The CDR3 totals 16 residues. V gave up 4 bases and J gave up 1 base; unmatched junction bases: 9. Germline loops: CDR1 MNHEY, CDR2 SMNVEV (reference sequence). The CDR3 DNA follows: TGTGCCAGCAGTTCTCTCTCCGGGACAGAGAACACTGAAGCTTTCTTT. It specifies CASSSLSGTENTEAFF.

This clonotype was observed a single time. The CDR3 DNA sequence: TGCGCCAGCAGCCGCCAAGCGGGAGGGCTCGGAGACACAGATACGCAGTATTTT. Protein product: CASSRQAGGLGDTDTQYF. The rearrangement uses TRBV4-1 and TRBJ2-3; 10 positions agree with TRBD2. The CDR3 totals 18 residues. In germline, CDR1 is MGHRA, CDR2 YSYEKL. Trimming took 4 bases from V and 2 from J; bases not matched to a gene: 12.